These T cell receptor beta chains were read from a single sample in a study of glioma-infiltrating T cells. A single record per CDR3 protein comes from TCRdb applying MiXCR to the multiplex PCR reads. The data contain roughly 350,000 distinct CDR3 sequences, around 45% of them singletons. Source material: glioma tissue, nonneoplastic brain tissue, or PBMCs (not recorded which). The receptors come from a human donor with low-grade glioma or glioblastoma, undergoing nonglioma brain surgery, or in good health (not recorded which). The CDR3 runs from the conserved cysteine through the conserved F or W. The D gene is left open where the match is weak. Only part of the rows carry a size: once, few, many, or a class if the clone is expanded.

J gene,clone size,V gene,D gene,CDR3 DNA,CDR3 protein
TRBJ2-1,-,TRBV7-3,-,TGTGCCAGCAGCTCGTCGAAGGGGAGGGAGCAGTTCTTC,CASSSSKGREQFF
TRBJ1-2,-,TRBV28,-,TGTGCCAGAAGTTTGTTGGGCTATGGCTACACCTTC,CARSLLGYGYTF
TRBJ1-5,-,TRBV12-3/TRBV12-4,-,TGTGCCAGCAGCCCCCCAGGGATTCTCTATCCCCAGCATTTT,CASSPPGILYPQHF
TRBJ2-7,few,TRBV7-2,TRBD2,TGTGCCAGCAGCCCACCCCCGGGACTAGCGGGGGAGAATTGGTATGAGCAGTACTTC,CASSPPPGLAGENWYEQYF
TRBJ1-2,-,TRBV28,TRBD1,TGTGCCAGCAGTTGGGGGGGACAGGGGAACTATGGCTACACCTTC,CASSWGGQGNYGYTF
TRBJ2-5,-,TRBV2,-,TGTGCCAGCAGCGATGACAGCCAAGAGACCCAGTACTTC,CASSDDSQETQYF
TRBJ1-5,many,TRBV20-1,-,TGCAGTGCTAGTCGTGACGTCAATCAGCCCCAGCATTTT,CSASRDVNQPQHF
TRBJ2-1,many,TRBV27,TRBD2,TGTGCCAGCTCTCCGCTAGCGGGATTCCAGAATGAGCAGTTCTTC,CASSPLAGFQNEQFF
TRBJ2-5,-,TRBV15,-,TGTGCCACCAGCTCAGGGGAGACCCAGTACTTC,CATSSGETQYF
TRBJ2-5,many,TRBV28,-,TGTGCCAGCAGTTCCCTGCTACTCAGCCAAGAGACCCAGTACTTC,CASSSLLLSQETQYF
TRBJ2-7,few,TRBV3-1,TRBD2,TGTGCCAGCAGCGCAACACTAGCGGGTCTATACGAGCAGTACTTC,CASSATLAGLYEQYF
TRBJ1-5,many,TRBV28,-,TGTGCCAGCAGTTTTTCGGGGACCTATCAGCCCCAGCATTTT,CASSFSGTYQPQHF
TRBJ2-3,-,TRBV2,TRBD2,TGTGCCAGCAGAGTCCTTGGCGGGAGGAGGGCAGATACGCAGTATTTT,CASRVLGGRRADTQYF
TRBJ1-2,-,TRBV4-3,-,TGCGCCAGCAGCCAAGACCCGGCAGGAGGATACGGCTACACCTTC,CASSQDPAGGYGYTF
TRBJ1-1,-,TRBV7-9,TRBD1,TGTGCCAGCCCTATACCGGGACAGAAGAACACTAAAGCTTTCTTT,CASPIPGQKNTKAFF
TRBJ2-7,-,TRBV7-2,TRBD2,TGTGCCAGCAGCTTACCACTAGCGGGAGGCATAACCTACGAGCAGTACTTC,CASSLPLAGGITYEQYF
TRBJ1-1,-,TRBV7-9,TRBD1,TGTGCCAGCAGCCAGGGACAGGGGAGGAGGACTGAAGCTTTCTTT,CASSQGQGRRTEAFF
TRBJ2-7,-,TRBV5-1,-,TGCGCCAGCAGCGGCCGGGACGGGGGTCCCTACGAGCAGTACTTC,CASSGRDGGPYEQYF
TRBJ2-7,-,TRBV10-2,-,TGCGCCAGCAGTGAGCAGTATCCCTACGAGCAGTACTTC,CASSEQYPYEQYF
TRBJ2-7,few,TRBV6-5,-,TGTGCCAGCAGTTACGGTCCCCACCCCGGCTACGAGCAGTACTTC,CASSYGPHPGYEQYF
TRBJ2-7,few,TRBV28,TRBD1,TGTGCCAGCAGCCCAGGGACAGGTGCGTCCTACGAGCAGTACTTC,CASSPGTGASYEQYF
TRBJ1-5,-,TRBV6-1,-,TGTGCCAGCAGTTTATGGAATTTTGGGGGAGATCAGCCCCAGCATTTT,CASSLWNFGGDQPQHF
TRBJ1-1,-,TRBV6-2/TRBV6-3,-,TGTGCCAGCAGTTTGGCGGGGGGCATGAACACTGAAGCTTTCTTT,CASSLAGGMNTEAFF
TRBJ2-1,few,TRBV20-1,TRBD2,TGCAGTGCAACCGGGACTAGCGGGTCCTCCCCCTACAATGAGCAGTTCTTC,CSATGTSGSSPYNEQFF
TRBJ1-1,-,TRBV19,-,TGCGCCAGTAGTATTGGGATTTACACTGTAGCTTTCTTT,CASSIGIYTVAFF
TRBJ2-2,-,TRBV28,-,TGTGCCAGCAGTTTAGTCGCAGGGCCGAACACCGGGGAGCTGTTTTTT,CASSLVAGPNTGELFF
TRBJ1-3,-,TRBV5-1,-,TGCGCCAGCAGCGTGGGGACTGTGGAAGCAAACACCATATATTTT,CASSVGTVEANTIYF
TRBJ2-4,few,TRBV7-9,-,TGTGCCAGCAGCTCTAGGGACATTCAGTACTTC,CASSSRDIQYF
TRBJ1-5,few,TRBV7-9,-,TGTGCCAGCAGCCCAGACGATTTTCAGCCCCAGCATTTT,CASSPDDFQPQHF
TRBJ2-3,-,TRBV4-1,-,TGCGCCAGCAGCCAAGATTGGGTGGGAGATACGCAGTATTTT,CASSQDWVGDTQYF
TRBJ1-2,-,TRBV7-9,-,TGTGCCAGCAGCCCCCAAATTTGGGGGTTTGGCTACACCTTC,CASSPQIWGFGYTF
TRBJ2-5,-,TRBV28,TRBD2,TGTGCCAGCAGTTCCCCGGCACTAGCGGGGGAGACCCAGTACTTC,CASSSPALAGETQYF
TRBJ1-2,-,TRBV4-3,TRBD1,TGCGCCAGCAGCCAAGTCAGGGGGCTTCTCTATGGCTACACCTTC,CASSQVRGLLYGYTF
TRBJ1-5,-,TRBV7-8,-,TGTGCCAGCAGCGCCCGACGATTTAGCAATCAGCCCCAGCATTTT,CASSARRFSNQPQHF
TRBJ2-3,many,TRBV6-1,-,TGTGCCAGCACAGCGTCAGATACGCAGTATTTT,CASTASDTQYF
TRBJ1-6,few,TRBV12-3/TRBV12-4,TRBD1,TGTGCCAGCAATGGACAGGCCAATTCACCCCTCCACTTT,CASNGQANSPLHF
TRBJ1-6,-,TRBV7-8,TRBD1,TGTGCCAGCAGCTTAACAGGGGGATATAATTCACCCCTCCACTTT,CASSLTGGYNSPLHF
TRBJ2-3,-,TRBV28,-,TGTGTTAGCAGTTTACCGACCACAGATACGCAGTATTTT,CVSSLPTTDTQYF
TRBJ2-1,-,TRBV4-1,TRBD1,TGCGCCAGCAGCCCTCAGGGGGTCGGCTATACCAATGAGCAGTTCTTC,CASSPQGVGYTNEQFF
TRBJ1-1,few,TRBV12-3/TRBV12-4,-,TGTGCCAGCAGTTTATCTGAAGCTTTCTTT,CASSLSEAFF
TRBJ2-7,few,TRBV7-2,-,TGTGCCAGCAGCAAGACAGCGACCCTCTACGAGCAGTACTTC,CASSKTATLYEQYF
TRBJ2-1,-,TRBV14,TRBD2,TGTGCCAGCAGCCAAGTCTACCTTCGCCAGGGGGCTAGCGGGAGGCCGTGGGGCAATGAGCAGTTCTTC,CASSQVYLRQGASGRPWGNEQFF
TRBJ2-2,many,TRBV15,-,TGTGCCACCAGCAGAGATAGGATGGGCACCGGGGAGCTGTTTTTT,CATSRDRMGTGELFF
TRBJ2-1,few,TRBV2,TRBD2,TGTGCCAGCACTCCGGGACTAGCTTCCAATGAGCAGTTCTTC,CASTPGLASNEQFF
TRBJ2-3,-,TRBV28,-,TGTGCCAGCACTGAGGGGTTATGGGGCACAGATACGCAGTATTTT,CASTEGLWGTDTQYF
TRBJ2-7,-,TRBV7-2,-,TGTGCCAGTAGCATCCCGGTCCTGCCCTCCGAGCAGTACTTC,CASSIPVLPSEQYF
TRBJ2-1,-,TRBV28,-,TGTGCCACCACTCGGACCAACGGGTTCAATGAGCATTTCTTC,CATTRTNGFNEHFF